This T cell receptor (beta chain) was identified during a study of beta chain features in type 1 diabetes. This clone was observed a few times. Compared with germline, one end of the junction differs, possibly owing to a read error. As every portion of the isolated RNA was reverse transcribed, the sequencing read expressed TCRB transcripts. The method was immunoSEQ multiplex PCR; TCRdb's version includes in-frame clones alone and lacks a portion of them. The table lists around 400,000 clones, over 12% of them singletons. Germline V gene lookup returns CDR1 SGDLS and CDR2 YYNGEE. The CDR3 has 16 residues.

The rearrangement joins TRBV9 to TRBJ1-5, with TRBD1 identical over 11 bases. This clonotype was sampled from a woman aged 18-29 years in good health. Specimen: naive CD4+ T cells from blood. The CDR3 sequence is CASSVGWTGGNQPQHF. CDR3 in DNA: TGTGCCAGCAGCGTAGGGTGGACAGGGGGCAACCAGCCCCAGCATTTT.